This T cell receptor (beta chain) was found in a study of memory CD4+ T cells and cytomegalovirus serostatus. Study context: Healthy Belgian adult donors included roughly nine CMV-positive and 24 CMV-negative people. Whole-study results and caveats: Of 150 to 200 reported CMV TCRbeta sequences, 67 were found in memory CD4+ repertoires. The CMV-associated TCR signature appears largely within the CD4+ memory repertoire.

Worth noting for this clone: Its target is not known.

The CDR3 extends over 19 amino acids. V was pared by 0 bases and J by 0 bases, with 10 bases of the junction left unmatched. Germline loops: CDR1 SGHDT, CDR2 YYEEEE. Assay: immunoSEQ multiplex PCR; the TCRdb copy retains only in-frame clones and omits some. The profile shows some 59,000 clones, around 83% of them singletons. Single viable CD3+CD4+CD8-CD45RO+ cells were sorted as the memory CD4+ T cells. Sequenced sample: memory CD4+ T cells from blood. This clonotype was sampled from an adult in good health and CMV-seronegative. The V gene is TRBV5-6, the J gene TRBJ2-1; 9 bases line up with TRBD2. DNA for the CDR3: TGTGCCAGCAGCTTGGTACTAGCGGGCCGACCTAGCTCCTACAATGAGCAGTTCTTC. It yields the protein CASSLVLAGRPSSYNEQFF.